The following is a T cell receptor beta chain sequence with its context. This CDR3 has 11 amino acids. V lost 6 bases and J 3 bases, leaving 6 bases between the germline ends. Germline V lookup: CDR1 MDHEN, CDR2 SYDVKM. What the recovered Cohort 3 donors had was two negative PCRs, clearance, or symptom resolution. These data belong to a study of blood T cell repertoires in COVID-19. About the study: COVID-19 samples, acute and convalescent, were from the United States, Italy and Spain. T cells, B-cell-depleted T cells, or PBMCs provided the cDNA or gDNA that served as material.

In the original analysis: Amplifying reference gene primers gave estimates of nucleated cell counts. Only in-frame clones appear in the TCRdb table, and some are missing; sequencing was by immunoSEQ multiplex PCR. V and J calls and clone size are given by that table; D and trimming were obtained from the DNA. The sample carries roughly 250,000 clones, just over 90% recorded once. V and J are TRBV28 and TRBJ2-7; no clear D. The source material was PBMCs or T cells enriched from blood (not recorded which). The receptor was isolated from a woman between 18 and 29 years old who had recovered from COVID-19. CDR3 in amino acids: CASRRSYEQYF. In DNA, the CDR3 is TGTGCCAGCAGACGCAGCTACGAGCAGTACTTC.